The clone carrying this TCR beta chain appeared a few times. The entry originates in a study of blood T cell repertoires in COVID-19. Germline loops: CDR1 SNHLY, CDR2 FYNNEI. The CDR3 totals 15 residues. V shed 4 bases and J shed 0 bases, with 11 bases lying between them. Only in-frame clones appear in the TCRdb table, and some are missing; sequencing was by immunoSEQ multiplex PCR. The sample yields about 200,000 clones, approximately 80% seen once. This clonotype was obtained from a man aged 40-50 years with acute or convalescent COVID-19. The J gene is TRBJ2-3, the V gene TRBV2; D may be TRBD1 (6 bases). The specimen sequenced was peripheral blood. This chain's CDR3 is CASSGNRASTDTQYF. DNA for the CDR3: TGTGCCAGCAGTGGTAACAGGGCTAGCACAGATACGCAGTATTTT.